A selection of T cell receptor beta chains follows, all from one sample in a study of CXCR3-negative and CXCR3-positive naive CD8 T cells. TCRdb reprocessed the 5' RACE reads, with one entry per CDR3 protein and no DNA. This repertoire includes 75,000 or so distinct CDR3 sequences. Input material: naive CXCR3- CD8+ T cells from blood. The receptor source for this set is a human donor in good health. Some clones in this sample may be carry-over from other donors' samples. The CDR3 runs from the conserved cysteine through the conserved F or W. Each record gives: V gene, J gene, CDR3 protein.

TRBV29-1	TRBJ2-3	CSVELGGYTDTQYF
TRBV7-2	TRBJ2-1	CASRALWDSPHNEQFF
TRBV10-3	TRBJ2-1	CAISEGPEQFF
TRBV29-1	TRBJ2-7	CSVEDQGLAGPYEQYF
TRBV29-1	TRBJ1-5	CSVVTEGLGSNQPQHF
TRBV14	TRBJ1-6	CASSPGTANNSPLHF
TRBV29-1	TRBJ2-7	CSVAGTDYEQYF
TRBV29-1	TRBJ2-2	CSVLTGLGELFF
TRBV25-1	TRBJ1-4	CASSVAVYEKLFF
TRBV28	TRBJ2-7	CASSSGPRDRYEQYF
TRBV7-8	TRBJ2-2	CASSGRTSGRTGELFF
TRBV12-3/TRBV12-4	TRBJ1-1	CASTLDRRNTEAFF
TRBV2	TRBJ2-3	CASSATSGDTDTQYF
TRBV28	TRBJ1-1	CASRLITVLGTEAFF
TRBV2	TRBJ2-1	CASSVATSPITF
TRBV28	TRBJ2-4	CASSYRQGLADIQYF
TRBV13	TRBJ2-1	CASSLTSSGRVSEQFF
TRBV19	TRBJ2-3	CATWTYSYPDTQYF
TRBV11-2	TRBJ2-6	CASSFSGYPSGANVLTF
TRBV20-1	TRBJ2-1	CSARHPGLGSNEQFF
TRBV7-2	TRBJ1-1	CASSLGAGALEAFF
TRBV28	TRBJ2-1	CASSFGSDRLVRTYNEQFF
TRBV28	TRBJ2-7	CASSLQGRGMVEQYF
TRBV7-3	TRBJ2-4	CASSSGLVGRDIQYF
TRBV9	TRBJ2-5	CASSGRLGETQYF
TRBV28	TRBJ2-7	CASSLRGALSYEQYF
TRBV7-2	TRBJ2-1	CASSDGPPYNEQFF
TRBV29-1	TRBJ1-2	CSVESGNYGYTF